This T cell receptor (beta chain) was recovered during a study of spatial heterogeneity in lung cancer. The time point is: sample taken at primary tumor resection. General observations from the study: Expanded intratumoral alpha and beta TCR counts tracked tumor mutation counts.

V lost 4 bases and J 7 bases, leaving 11 bases between the germline ends. This CDR3 is 14 amino acids long. Germline V CDR1 and CDR2: MNHNY, SVGAGI (reference sequence). This clonotype is large. The target antigen is unknown. Found in a library prepared for alpha chains, this beta chain is an off-target read, and its abundance has little meaning. TCRdb ran MiXCR on the 5' RACE reads and lists one entry per CDR3 protein. The table includes about 3,600 distinct CDR3 sequences, under 15% detected once. The source material was lung tumor tissue, sampled at surgery. This receptor was identified in a female donor with early-stage non-small cell lung cancer. This chain joins TRBV6-6 and TRBJ1-6; D call uncertain. The CDR3 loop is CASSSDRVNSPLHF. The CDR3 nucleotides read TGTGCCAGCAGTTCCGATCGTGTAAATTCACCCCTCCACTTT.